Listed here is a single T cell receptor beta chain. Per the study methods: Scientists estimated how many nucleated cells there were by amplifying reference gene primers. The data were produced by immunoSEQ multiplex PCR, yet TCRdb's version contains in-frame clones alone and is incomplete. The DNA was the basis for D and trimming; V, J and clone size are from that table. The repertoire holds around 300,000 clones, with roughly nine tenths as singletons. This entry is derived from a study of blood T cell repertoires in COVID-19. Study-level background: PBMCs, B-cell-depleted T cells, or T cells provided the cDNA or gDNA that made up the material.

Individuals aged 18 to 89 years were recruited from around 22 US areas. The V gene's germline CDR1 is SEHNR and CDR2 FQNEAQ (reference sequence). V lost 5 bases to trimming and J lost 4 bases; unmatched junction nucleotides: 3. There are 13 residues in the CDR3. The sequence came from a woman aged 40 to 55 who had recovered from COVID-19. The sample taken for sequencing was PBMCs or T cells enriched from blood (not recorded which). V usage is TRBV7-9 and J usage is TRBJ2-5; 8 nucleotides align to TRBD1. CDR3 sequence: CASSLTGAETQYF. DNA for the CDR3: TGTGCCAGCAGCCTGACAGGGGCAGAGACCCAGTACTTC.